The 20 T cell receptor beta chains listed next were all sequenced from one sample in a study of blood T cell repertoires in COVID-19. Here immunoSEQ multiplex PCR was the method, and the copy in TCRdb shows in-frame clones only, minus some. The sample consists of 90,000 to 110,000 clones, roughly 76% of them appearing once. Sequencing input: peripheral blood. The receptors here all came from a woman aged 70 to 79 with acute or convalescent COVID-19.

The gene calls are TRBV2 and TRBJ1-5, with D possibly being TRBD1 (6 bases). This CDR3 contains 16 residues. V lost 6 bases, J lost 7 bases, and 22 bases lay in between. CDR1 is SNHLY, CDR2 FYNNEI, per germline. CDR3 residues: CASRGQGLQVGQPQHF. CDR3 nucleotides: TGTGCCAGCAGGGGGCAGGGGTTACAGGTGGGACAGCCCCAGCATTTT. Full variable domain (rest looked up from reference TRBV2 and TRBJ1-5): EPEVTQTPSHQVTQMGQEVILRCVPISNHLYFYWYRQILGQKVEFLVSFYNNEISEKSEIFDDQFSVERPDGSNFTLKIRSTKLEDSAMYFCASRGQGLQVGQPQHFGDGTRLSIL.

There are a few counts of this clone. The chain is built from TRBV11-2 and TRBJ1-1, with 7 positions matching TRBD1. Germline assignment: CDR1 SGHAT and CDR2 FQNNGV. With V trimmed by 1 base and J by 7 bases, 9 bases remained unmatched. The CDR3 sequence is 15 residues long. The CDR3 nucleotides are TGTGCCAGCAGCTTAGGACAGGGTCTAGTTTATGAAGCTTTCTTT. This sequence encodes CASSLGQGLVYEAFF.

The chain links TRBV7-8 to TRBJ2-7, with 7 bases matching TRBD1. CDR1 SGHVS and CDR2 FQNEAQ come from the germline V gene. Germline trimming cut 5 bases from V and 2 bases from J; bases unmatched to any gene: 9. The CDR3 is made up of 15 amino acids. The CDR3 bases are TGTGCCAGCAGCAAGGGGGCGGTCCTCCCCTACGAGCAGTACTTC. Residues: CASSKGAVLPYEQYF.

This chain connects TRBV7-2 to TRBJ1-3; D is perhaps TRBD1 (6 bases). Trimming cost V 3 bases and J 1 base, with 10 bases left between them. CDR1 is SGHTA and CDR2 is FQGNSA in the germline V gene. This CDR3 region has 15 residues. The DNA for the CDR3 is TGTGCCAGCAGCTTCGCTGGACAGTCTGGAAACACCATATATTTT. As protein: CASSFAGQSGNTIYF.

CDR3 loop: CASSEPRGGRAETQYF. The CDR3 nucleotides are TGTGCCAGCAGTGAACCCCGGGGGGGCCGGGCAGAGACCCAGTACTTC. The V call is TRBV2, the J call TRBJ2-5; 8 bases align to TRBD2. The CDR3 has 16 amino acids. V lost 2 bases and J lost 4; bases outside the gene matches: 9. The germline gives CDR1 SNHLY, CDR2 FYNNEI.

This clone was recorded only once. This sequence joins TRBV25-1 and TRBJ1-2, with no clear D. The V gene's germline CDR1 is MGHDK and CDR2 SYGVNS. V lost 0 bases and J 5 bases, leaving 13 bases between the germline ends. The CDR3 extends over 15 amino acids. CDR3 residues: CASSEYTAEFYGYTF. The CDR3, as DNA: TGTGCCAGCAGTGAATACACAGCGGAATTTTATGGCTACACCTTC.

The V and J genes are TRBV10-3 and TRBJ1-2; 8 bases agree with TRBD1. The CDR3 runs 15 residues. The germline CDR1 and CDR2 sequences are ENHRY and SYGVKD. V trimming: 8 bases; J trimming: 5 bases; junction bases outside the gene matches: 13. CDR3 coding DNA: TGTGCCATCGGTAAACAGGGGGATGAGATGTATGGCTACACCTTC. As protein: CAIGKQGDEMYGYTF.

This chain uses TRBV4-3 with TRBJ2-5; no reliable D call. Looked up from germline, CDR1 is LGHNA and CDR2 is YSLEER. Trimming left V 0 bases short and J 0 bases short, with 8 bases between. The CDR3 has 15 residues. CDR3 in amino acids: CASSQDFAYQETQYF. The CDR3 DNA follows: TGCGCCAGCAGCCAAGACTTCGCGTACCAAGAGACCCAGTACTTC.

This chain connects TRBV9 to TRBJ2-1; 10 bases map to TRBD2. V was clipped by 4 bases and J by 4 bases; unmatched bases: 5. The CDR3 has 15 residues. The V gene's germline CDR1 is SGDLS and CDR2 YYNGEE. CDR3 residues: CASSRGLAMYNEQFF. The CDR3 DNA follows: TGTGCCAGCAGCCGGGGACTAGCGATGTACAATGAGCAGTTCTTC.

The chain couples TRBV6-5 to TRBJ1-1; 8 nucleotides match TRBD1. In germline, CDR1 is MNHEY, CDR2 SVGAGI. The CDR3 totals 15 residues. The trim removed 4 bases at V and 5 bases at J, leaving 9 bases unmatched. The CDR3, as DNA: TGTGCCAGCAGTTTGTTTTCCGACAGGGGAACTGAAGCTTTCTTT. As protein: CASSLFSDRGTEAFF.

V gene TRBV29-1 combines with J gene TRBJ2-1; TRBD1 agrees at 8 bases. The CDR3 length is 13 residues. V dropped 3 bases and J dropped 9; count of bases not matched to a gene: 7. Germline CDR1 reads SQVTM; CDR2 reads ANQGSEA. CDR3 nucleotides: TGCAGCGTTGATAGCAGGGGGCAGGGTGAGCAGTTCTTC. Translating it yields CSVDSRGQGEQFF.

V and J are TRBV10-3 and TRBJ2-1; tentative D call: TRBD2 (5 bases). V was cut by 6 bases and J by 4 bases, with 22 bases left in between. The CDR3 contains 17 residues. The germline V gene has CDR1 ENHRY and CDR2 SYGVKD. The CDR3 protein is CAISSRGSGIEYNEQFF. CDR3 nucleotide sequence: TGTGCCATCAGCTCCCGGGGTTCTGGGATCGAGTACAATGAGCAGTTCTTC.

The gene calls are TRBV6-5 and TRBJ2-1; the match to TRBD2 covers 12 bases. Germline-derived CDR1 and CDR2 are MNHEY and SVGAGI. Unmatched junction bases numbered 10, after V lost 7 bases and J lost 9 bases. This CDR3 comprises 15 residues. The CDR3 here is CASTFETSGRFEQFF. The DNA of the CDR3 is TGTGCCAGCACTTTTGAGACTAGCGGGAGATTTGAGCAGTTCTTC.

The rearrangement uses TRBV27 and TRBJ2-7; 10 nucleotides match TRBD2. The germline gives CDR1 MNHEY, CDR2 SMNVEV (reference sequence). The CDR3 has 11 amino acids. The CDR3 is CGSGRAHEQYF. DNA of the CDR3: TGTGGAAGCGGGAGGGCCCACGAGCAGTACTTC.

The genes are TRBV11-2 and TRBJ1-3; possibly TRBD1 for D (5 bases). CDR1 is SGHAT and CDR2 is FQNNGV in the germline V gene. Trimming pared 5 bases from V and 0 bases from J, leaving 14 bases between. The CDR3 consists of 16 residues. As DNA, the CDR3 is TGTGCCAGCAGCCCCACAGGAGCACGCTCTGGAAACACCATATATTTT. Translation gives CASSPTGARSGNTIYF.

This CDR3 is CASSSPRQGHYGYTF. The CDR3, as DNA: TGTGCCAGCAGCTCTCCCCGACAGGGTCACTATGGCTACACCTTC. V and J are TRBV7-9 and TRBJ1-2; 7 nucleotides match TRBD1. The V gene end was trimmed by 4 bases and the J gene end by 3 bases; junction bases not matched to a gene: 8. The CDR3 is 15 amino acids. The germline gives CDR1 SEHNR, CDR2 FQNEAQ (reference sequence).

This chain uses TRBV2 with TRBJ2-3; 12 positions match TRBD2. The trim removed 6 bases at V and 3 bases at J, leaving 4 bases unmatched. Germline CDR1 SNHLY, CDR2 FYNNEI. CDR3 length: 15 residues. The DNA of the CDR3 is TGTGCCAGCAGCCCTAGCGGGAGGGCGACAGATACGCAGTATTTT. It specifies CASSPSGRATDTQYF.

The V gene is TRBV19, the J gene TRBJ1-1; 8 bases are shared with TRBD1. The junction had 17 bases not matched to a gene; V was cut back by 6 bases and J by 5 bases. This CDR3 region has 17 residues. Germline assignment: CDR1 LNHDA and CDR2 SQIVND (reference sequence). The CDR3 DNA sequence: TGTGCCAGTAGAACTTATTCGAGGGACAGGATATCTACTGAAGCTTTCTTT. This codes for CASRTYSRDRISTEAFF.

V and J are TRBV27 and TRBJ1-2; D not resolved. This CDR3 has 13 amino acids. Germline-derived CDR1 and CDR2 are MNHEY and SMNVEV (reference sequence). V shed 3 bases and J shed 3 bases, with 8 bases lying between them. The CDR3 loop is CASSLAGYYGYTF. The CDR3 nucleotides read TGTGCCAGCAGTTTGGCGGGCTACTATGGCTACACCTTC.

Written as DNA, the CDR3 is TGTGCCAGCAGAGGTCGACTAGCTGTTGGGGTCAATGAGCAGTTCTTC. Amino acid sequence: CASRGRLAVGVNEQFF. The chain has TRBV2 and TRBJ2-1; the match to TRBD2 covers 7 bases. V trimming: 6 bases; J trimming: 6 bases; junction bases outside the gene matches: 14. This CDR3 contains 16 residues. Per the germline V gene, CDR1 is SNHLY and CDR2 is FYNNEI. Looking up the rest from reference TRBV2 and TRBJ2-1 gives the full variable domain: EPEVTQTPSHQVTQMGQEVILRCVPISNHLYFYWYRQILGQKVEFLVSFYNNEISEKSEIFDDQFSVERPDGSNFTLKIRSTKLEDSAMYFCASRGRLAVGVNEQFFGPGTRLTVL.